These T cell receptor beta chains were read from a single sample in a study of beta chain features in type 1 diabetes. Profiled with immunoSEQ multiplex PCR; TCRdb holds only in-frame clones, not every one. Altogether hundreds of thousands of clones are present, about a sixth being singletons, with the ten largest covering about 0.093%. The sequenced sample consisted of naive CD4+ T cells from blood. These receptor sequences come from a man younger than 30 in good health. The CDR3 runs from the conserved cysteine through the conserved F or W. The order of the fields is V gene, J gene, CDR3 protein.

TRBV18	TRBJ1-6	CASSLGATNSPLHF
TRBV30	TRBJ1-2	CAWTGGYGYTF
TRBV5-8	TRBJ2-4	CASSFAGVNKNIQYF
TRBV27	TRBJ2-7	CASSPDRAYEQYF
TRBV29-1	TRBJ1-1	CSVDLGHEAFF
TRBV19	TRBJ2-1	CASTSWDRGYEQFF
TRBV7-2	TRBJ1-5	CASSGGDFYSNQPQHF
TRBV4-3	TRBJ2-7	CASSQELGHPMYF
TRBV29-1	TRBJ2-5	CSVGGGGRETQYF
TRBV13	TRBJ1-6	CASRPPGQGINSPLHF
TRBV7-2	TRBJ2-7	CASSGTSGGSYEQYF
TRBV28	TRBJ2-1	CASSLFGQGLYNEQFF
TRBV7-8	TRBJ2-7	CASSPGQISYEQYF
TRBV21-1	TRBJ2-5	CASSNILRDRGQETQYF
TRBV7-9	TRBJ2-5	CASSEGNQETQYF
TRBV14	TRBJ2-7	CASSQEWPSSRHYEQYF
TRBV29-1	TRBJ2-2	CSVGTGSTGELFF
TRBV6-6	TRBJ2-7	CASAMPGQGFYEQYF
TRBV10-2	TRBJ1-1	CASFRGQSAFF
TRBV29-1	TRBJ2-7	CSVEGRRVGEQYF
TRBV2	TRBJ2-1	CASKATSGGMHEQFF
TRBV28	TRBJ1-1	CASSSTGIGEAFF
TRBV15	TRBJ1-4	CATRTVFNEKLFF
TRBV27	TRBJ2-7	CASSPRGQGDYEQYF
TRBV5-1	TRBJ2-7	CASSLQQGSEQYF
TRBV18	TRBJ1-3	CASSQPGRGSGNTIYF
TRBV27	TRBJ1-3	CASSLSRSSGNTIYF
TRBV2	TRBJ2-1	CASSEGRGINEQFF
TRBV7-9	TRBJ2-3	CASSYTDTQYF
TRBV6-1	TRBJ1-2	CASISRDRVHGYTF
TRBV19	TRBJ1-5	CASRTERNQPQHF
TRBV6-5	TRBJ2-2	CASSYSLVAGGELFF
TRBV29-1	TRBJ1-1	CSGLNTEAFF
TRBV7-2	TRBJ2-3	CASSSLAGVDTQYF
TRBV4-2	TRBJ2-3	CASSQDSGAPSTDTQYF
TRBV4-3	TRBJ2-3	CASSKSGGLGTDTQYF
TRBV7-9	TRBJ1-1	CASSLVSFRFKVDTEAFF
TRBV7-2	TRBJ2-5	CASSFSREETQYF
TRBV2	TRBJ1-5	CASSETPRAFSHF
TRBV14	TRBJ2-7	CASSPTGTGGHEQYF
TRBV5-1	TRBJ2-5	CASSLDPLREGTQYF
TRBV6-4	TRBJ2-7	CASSDSKVGQSYEQYF
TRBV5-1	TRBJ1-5	CASSLDGGTQHF
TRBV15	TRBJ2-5	CATSRDQGRETQYF
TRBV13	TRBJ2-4	CASSLRGGNIQYF
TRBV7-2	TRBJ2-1	CASSGTSGSGYNEQFF
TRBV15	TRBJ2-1	CATSRGKYNEQFF
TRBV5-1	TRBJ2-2	CASSSIGVAFANTGELFF
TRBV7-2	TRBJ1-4	CASSSRDRARNEKLFF
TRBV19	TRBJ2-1	CASKASFGQFF
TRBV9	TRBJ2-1	CASSVAGTGAYNEQFF
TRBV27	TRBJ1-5	CASRPLSWNQPQHF
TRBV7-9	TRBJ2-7	CASSPGTATYEQYF
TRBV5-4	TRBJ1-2	CASKGTGGGYGYTF
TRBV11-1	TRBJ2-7	CASSLGGRDYEQYF
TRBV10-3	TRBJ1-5	CATSRGDGNQPQHF
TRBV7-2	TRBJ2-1	CASSLSGGLTAEQFF
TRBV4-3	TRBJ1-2	CASSQDSGRGNYGYTF